Given below is one T cell receptor (beta chain) in context. As yet, its antigen is unknown. TCRdb recomputed calls from the RT-PCR reads with MiXCR, one row per CDR3 protein. The sample shows almost 600,000 distinct CDR3 sequences, around 15% of them seen only once. This record belongs to a study of response to subunit inactivated influenza vaccine. The study's findings and limits: Each seasonal influenza vaccination, the authors suggested, recruits few new T cells.

The germline V and J ends were trimmed by 6 bases and 4 bases, with 12 bases remaining between them. Germline V lookup: CDR1 MNHNS, CDR2 SASEGT. The CDR3 contains 13 residues. The TCR sequence derives from a man between 45 and 60 years old who received an inactivated influenza vaccine. The specimen comprised PBMCs from blood, sampled 11 to 12 days after vaccination. The rearrangement uses TRBV6-1 and TRBJ1-1; D ambiguous. In DNA form, the CDR3 reads TGTGCCAGCAGATGGGTTCTTGGCACTGAAGCTTTCTTT. Translation gives CASRWVLGTEAFF.